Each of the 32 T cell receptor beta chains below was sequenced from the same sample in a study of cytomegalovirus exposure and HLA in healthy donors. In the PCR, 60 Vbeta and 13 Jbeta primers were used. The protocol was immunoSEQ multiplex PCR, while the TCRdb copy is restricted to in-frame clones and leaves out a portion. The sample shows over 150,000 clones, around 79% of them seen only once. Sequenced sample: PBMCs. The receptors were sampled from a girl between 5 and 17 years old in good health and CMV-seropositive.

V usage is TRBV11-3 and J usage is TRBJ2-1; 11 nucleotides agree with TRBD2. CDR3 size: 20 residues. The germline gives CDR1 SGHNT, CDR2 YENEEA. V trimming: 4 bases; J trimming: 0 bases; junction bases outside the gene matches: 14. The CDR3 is CASSSPNSGGAHSSYNEQFF. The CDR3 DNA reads TGTGCCAGCAGCTCACCTAATAGCGGGGGGGCCCATAGCTCCTACAATGAGCAGTTCTTC. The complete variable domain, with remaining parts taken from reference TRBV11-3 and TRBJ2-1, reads EAGVVQSPRYKIIEKKQPVAFWCNPISGHNTLYWYLQNLGQGPELLIRYENEEAVDDSQLPKDRFSAERLKGVDSTLKIQPAELGDSAVYLCASSSPNSGGAHSSYNEQFFGPGTRLTVL.

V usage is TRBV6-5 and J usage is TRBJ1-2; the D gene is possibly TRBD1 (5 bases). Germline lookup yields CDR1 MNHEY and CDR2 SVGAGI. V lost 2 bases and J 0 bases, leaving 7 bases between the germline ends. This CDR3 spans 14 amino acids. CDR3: CASSYGGANYGYTF. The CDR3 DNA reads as TGTGCCAGCAGTTACGGAGGGGCTAACTATGGCTACACCTTC.

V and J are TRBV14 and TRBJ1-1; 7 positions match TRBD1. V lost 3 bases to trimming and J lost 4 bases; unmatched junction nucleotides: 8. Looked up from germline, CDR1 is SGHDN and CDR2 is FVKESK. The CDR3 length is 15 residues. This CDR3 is CASSHDRVGGTEAFF. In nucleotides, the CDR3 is TGTGCCAGCAGCCATGACAGGGTTGGGGGCACTGAAGCTTTCTTT. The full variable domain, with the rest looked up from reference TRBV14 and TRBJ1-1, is EAGVTQFPSHSVIEKGQTVTLRCDPISGHDNLYWYRRVMGKEIKFLLHFVKESKQDESGMPNNRFLAERTGGTYSTLKVQPAELEDSGVYFCASSHDRVGGTEAFFGQGTRLTVV.

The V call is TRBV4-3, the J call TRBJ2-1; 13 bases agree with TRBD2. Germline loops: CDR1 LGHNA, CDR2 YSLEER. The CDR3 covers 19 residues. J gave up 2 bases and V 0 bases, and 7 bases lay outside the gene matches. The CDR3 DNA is TGCGCCAGCAGCCAAGATACTAGCGGGGGGGCCAGCGCCTACAATGAGCAGTTCTTC. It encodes CASSQDTSGGASAYNEQFF.

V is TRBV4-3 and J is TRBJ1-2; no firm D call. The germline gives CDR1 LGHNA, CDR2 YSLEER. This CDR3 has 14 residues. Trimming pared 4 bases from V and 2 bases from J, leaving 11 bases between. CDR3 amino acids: CASSPEQLNYGYTF. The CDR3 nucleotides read TGCGCCAGCAGCCCAGAACAGCTGAACTATGGCTACACCTTC.

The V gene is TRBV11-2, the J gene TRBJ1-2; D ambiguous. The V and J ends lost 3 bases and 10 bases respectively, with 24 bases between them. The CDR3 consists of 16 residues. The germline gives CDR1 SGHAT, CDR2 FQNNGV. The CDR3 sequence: CASSFHAGATDSFYTF. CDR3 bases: TGTGCCAGCAGCTTTCACGCAGGCGCCACCGATTCATTCTACACCTTC.

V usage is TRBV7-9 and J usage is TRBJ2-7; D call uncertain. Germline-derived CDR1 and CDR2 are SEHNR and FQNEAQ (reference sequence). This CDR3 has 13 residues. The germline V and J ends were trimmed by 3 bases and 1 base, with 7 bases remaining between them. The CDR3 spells CASSFKTSYEQYF. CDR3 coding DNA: TGTGCCAGCAGCTTCAAGACTTCCTACGAGCAGTACTTC.

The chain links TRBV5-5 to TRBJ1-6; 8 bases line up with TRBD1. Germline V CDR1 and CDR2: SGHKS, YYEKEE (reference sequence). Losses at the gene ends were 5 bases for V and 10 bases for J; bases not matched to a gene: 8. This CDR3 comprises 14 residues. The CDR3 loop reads CASSPTTGDSPLHF. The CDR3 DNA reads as TGTGCCAGCAGTCCTACGACAGGGGACTCACCCCTCCACTTT. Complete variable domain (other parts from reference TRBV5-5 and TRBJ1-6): DAGVTQSPTHLIKTRGQQVTLRCSPISGHKSVSWYQQVLGQGPQFIFQYYEKEERGRGNFPDRFSARQFPNYSSELNVNALLLGDSALYLCASSPTTGDSPLHFGNGTRLTVT.

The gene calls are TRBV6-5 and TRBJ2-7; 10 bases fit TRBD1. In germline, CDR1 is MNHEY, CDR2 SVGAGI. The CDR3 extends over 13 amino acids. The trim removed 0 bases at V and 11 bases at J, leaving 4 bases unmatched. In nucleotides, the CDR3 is TGTGCCAGCAGTTACTCGGACAGGGGGGAAAAGTACTTC. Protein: CASSYSDRGEKYF.

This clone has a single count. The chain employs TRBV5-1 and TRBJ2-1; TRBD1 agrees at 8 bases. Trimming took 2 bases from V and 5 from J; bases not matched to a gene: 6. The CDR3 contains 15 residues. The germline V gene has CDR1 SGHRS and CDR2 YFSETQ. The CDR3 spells CASSFGQGLDNEQFF. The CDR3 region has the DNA TGCGCCAGCAGCTTTGGACAGGGTCTCGACAATGAGCAGTTCTTC.

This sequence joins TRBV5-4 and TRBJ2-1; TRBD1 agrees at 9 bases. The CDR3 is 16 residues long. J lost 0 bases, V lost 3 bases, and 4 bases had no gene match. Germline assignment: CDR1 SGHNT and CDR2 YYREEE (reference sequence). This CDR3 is CASSWGTGSSYNEQFF. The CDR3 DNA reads TGTGCCAGCAGCTGGGGGACAGGGAGCTCCTACAATGAGCAGTTCTTC.

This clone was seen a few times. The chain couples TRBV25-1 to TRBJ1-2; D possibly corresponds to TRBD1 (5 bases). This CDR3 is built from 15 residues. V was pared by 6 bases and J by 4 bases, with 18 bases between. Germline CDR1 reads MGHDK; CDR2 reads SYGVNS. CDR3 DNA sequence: TGTGCCAGCAGCGCCAGTATCGGCAGGGCCTATGGCTACACCTTC. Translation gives CASSASIGRAYGYTF.

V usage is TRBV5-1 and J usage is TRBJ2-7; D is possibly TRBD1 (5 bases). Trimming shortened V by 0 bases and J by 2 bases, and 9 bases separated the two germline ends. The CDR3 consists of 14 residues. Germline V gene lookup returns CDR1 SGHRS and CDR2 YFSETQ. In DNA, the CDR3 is TGCGCCAGCAGCTTGGGGACAATACCCTACGAGCAGTACTTC. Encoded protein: CASSLGTIPYEQYF.

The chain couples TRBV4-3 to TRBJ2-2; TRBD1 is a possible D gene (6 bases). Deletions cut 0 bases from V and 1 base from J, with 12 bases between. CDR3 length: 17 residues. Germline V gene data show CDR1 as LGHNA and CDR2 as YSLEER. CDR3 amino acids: CASSQEPGAGNTGELFF. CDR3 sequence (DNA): TGCGCCAGCAGCCAAGAACCAGGGGCGGGGAACACCGGGGAGCTGTTTTTT.

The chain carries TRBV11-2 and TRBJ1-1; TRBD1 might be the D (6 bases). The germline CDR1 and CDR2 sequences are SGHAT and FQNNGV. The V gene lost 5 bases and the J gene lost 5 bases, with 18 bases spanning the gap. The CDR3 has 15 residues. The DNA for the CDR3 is TGTGCCAGCAGCGTCTGGACAGCTTTGGGGACTGAAGCTTTCTTT. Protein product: CASSVWTALGTEAFF.

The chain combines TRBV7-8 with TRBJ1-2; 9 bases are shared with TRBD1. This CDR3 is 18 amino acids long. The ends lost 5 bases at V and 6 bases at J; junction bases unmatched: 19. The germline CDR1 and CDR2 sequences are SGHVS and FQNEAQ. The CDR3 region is CASSRFDAGQGRKDGYTF. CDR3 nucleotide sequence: TGTGCCAGCAGCAGATTTGACGCGGGACAGGGACGAAAGGATGGCTACACCTTC.

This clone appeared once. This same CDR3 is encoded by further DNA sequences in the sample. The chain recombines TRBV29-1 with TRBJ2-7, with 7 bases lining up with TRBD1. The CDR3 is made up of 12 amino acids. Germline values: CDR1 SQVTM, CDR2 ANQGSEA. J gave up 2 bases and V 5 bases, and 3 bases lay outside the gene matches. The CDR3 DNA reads TGCAGCGTTATCGGGACAGCCTACGAGCAGTACTTC. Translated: CSVIGTAYEQYF.

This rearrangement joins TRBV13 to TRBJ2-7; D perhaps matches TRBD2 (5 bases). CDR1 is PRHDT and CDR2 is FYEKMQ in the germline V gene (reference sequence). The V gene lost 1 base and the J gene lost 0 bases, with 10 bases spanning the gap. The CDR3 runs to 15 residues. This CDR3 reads CASSLDPSRSYEQYF. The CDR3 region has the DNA TGTGCCAGCAGCTTAGACCCTAGCCGCTCCTACGAGCAGTACTTC.

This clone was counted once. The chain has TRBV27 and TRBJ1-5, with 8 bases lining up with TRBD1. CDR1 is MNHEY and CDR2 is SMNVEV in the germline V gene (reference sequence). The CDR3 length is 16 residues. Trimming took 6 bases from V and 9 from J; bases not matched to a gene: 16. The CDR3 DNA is TGTGCCAGCAGCTTGACAGGGGTGCTTCTGAACGGGCCCCAGCATTTT. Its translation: CASSLTGVLLNGPQHF.

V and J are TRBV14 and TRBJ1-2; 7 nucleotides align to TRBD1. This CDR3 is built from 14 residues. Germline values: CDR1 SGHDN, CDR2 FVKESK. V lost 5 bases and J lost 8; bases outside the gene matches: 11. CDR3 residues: CASSKTGPRAGYTF. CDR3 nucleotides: TGTGCCAGCAGCAAGACAGGGCCTCGGGCAGGCTACACCTTC.

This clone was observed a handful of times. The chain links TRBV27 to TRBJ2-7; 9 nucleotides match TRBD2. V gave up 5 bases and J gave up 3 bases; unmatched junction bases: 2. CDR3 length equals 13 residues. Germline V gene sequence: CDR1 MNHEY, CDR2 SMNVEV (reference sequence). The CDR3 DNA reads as TGTGCCAGCAGTCTTAGCGGGGGCTACGAGCAGTACTTC. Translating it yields CASSLSGGYEQYF.

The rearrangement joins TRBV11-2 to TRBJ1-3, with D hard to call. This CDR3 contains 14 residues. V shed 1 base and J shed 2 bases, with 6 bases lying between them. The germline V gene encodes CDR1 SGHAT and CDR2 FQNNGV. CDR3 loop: CASSLVTTGNTIYF. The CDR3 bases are TGTGCCAGCAGCTTAGTGACAACTGGAAACACCATATATTTT.

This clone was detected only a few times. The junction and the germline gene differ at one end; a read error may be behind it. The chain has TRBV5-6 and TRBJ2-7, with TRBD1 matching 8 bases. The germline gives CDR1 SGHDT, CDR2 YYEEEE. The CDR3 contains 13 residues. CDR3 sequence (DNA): TGTGCCAGCACCTTGGACAGGGTCAACGAGCAGTACTTC. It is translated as CASTLDRVNEQYF.

CDR3 sequence: CASSGGEGGVTGELFF. The CDR3 DNA follows: TGTGCCAGCAGCGGGGGGGAGGGTGGAGTCACCGGGGAGCTGTTTTTT. The chain combines TRBV6-4 with TRBJ2-2; TRBD2 matches 8 bases. The CDR3 is made up of 16 amino acids. The J segment lost 4 bases and the V segment lost 6 bases, leaving 10 bases of the junction unmatched. Germline CDR1 reads MRHNA; CDR2 reads SNTAGT.

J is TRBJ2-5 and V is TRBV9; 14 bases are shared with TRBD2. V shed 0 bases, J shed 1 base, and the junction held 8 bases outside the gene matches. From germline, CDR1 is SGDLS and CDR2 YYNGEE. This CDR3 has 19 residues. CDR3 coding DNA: TGTGCCAGCAGCGTAGCTGGGGGACTAGCGGGGGCTCTCCAAGAGACCCAGTACTTC. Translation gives CASSVAGGLAGALQETQYF.

The CDR3 nucleotides are TGTGCCAGTAGTAGGGAGGGCAACTACGAGCAGTACTTC. Translated: CASSREGNYEQYF. The chain links TRBV19 to TRBJ2-7; 7 bases fit TRBD2. V trimming: 4 bases; J trimming: 3 bases; junction bases outside the gene matches: 3. CDR3 length: 13 residues. CDR1 and CDR2 (germline): LNHDA, SQIVND (reference sequence).

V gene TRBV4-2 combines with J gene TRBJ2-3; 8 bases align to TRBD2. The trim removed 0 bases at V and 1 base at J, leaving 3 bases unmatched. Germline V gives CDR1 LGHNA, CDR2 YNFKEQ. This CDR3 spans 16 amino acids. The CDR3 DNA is TGTGCCAGCAGCCAAGAAGGTAGCGGGGGCACAGATACGCAGTATTTT. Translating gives CASSQEGSGGTDTQYF.

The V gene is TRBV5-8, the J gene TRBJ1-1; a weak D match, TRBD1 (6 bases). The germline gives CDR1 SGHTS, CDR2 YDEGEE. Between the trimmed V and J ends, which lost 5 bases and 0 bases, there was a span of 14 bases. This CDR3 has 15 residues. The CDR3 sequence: CASSKGGVMNTEAFF. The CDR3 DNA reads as TGTGCCAGCAGTAAAGGGGGGGTTATGAACACTGAAGCTTTCTTT.

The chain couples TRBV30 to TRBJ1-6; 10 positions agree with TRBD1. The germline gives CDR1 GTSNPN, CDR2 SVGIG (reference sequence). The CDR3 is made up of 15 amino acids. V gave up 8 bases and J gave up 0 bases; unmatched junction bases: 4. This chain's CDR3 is CARGQGDSYNSPLHF. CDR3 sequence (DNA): TGTGCCCGAGGACAGGGGGACTCCTATAATTCACCCCTCCACTTT.

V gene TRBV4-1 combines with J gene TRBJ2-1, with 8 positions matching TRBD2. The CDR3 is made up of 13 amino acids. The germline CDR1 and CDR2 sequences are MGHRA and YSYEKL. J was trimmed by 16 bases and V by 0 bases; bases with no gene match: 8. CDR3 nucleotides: TGCGCCAGCAGCCAAGACTACGGGGGGGCGCTTTTCTTC. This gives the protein CASSQDYGGALFF.

The CDR3 region is CASSLGRRGGQETQYF. CDR3 in DNA: TGTGCCAGCAGCTTAGGGAGACGCGGGGGGCAAGAGACCCAGTACTTC. The chain uses TRBV7-2 and TRBJ2-5; the match to TRBD2 covers 8 bases. The CDR3 totals 16 residues. From germline, CDR1 is SGHTA and CDR2 FQGNSA. J lost 2 bases, V lost 1 base, and 6 bases had no gene match. The full variable domain, rest sourced from reference TRBV7-2 and TRBJ2-5, is GAGVSQSPSNKVTEKGKDVELRCDPISGHTALYWYRQSLGQGLEFLIYFQGNSAPDKSGLPSDRFSAERTGGSVSTLTIQRTQQEDSAVYLCASSLGRRGGQETQYFGPGTRLLVL.

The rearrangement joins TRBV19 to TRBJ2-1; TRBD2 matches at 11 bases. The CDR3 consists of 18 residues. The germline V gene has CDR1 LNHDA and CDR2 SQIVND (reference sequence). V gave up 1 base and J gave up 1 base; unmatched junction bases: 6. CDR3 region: CASSIGLAGGFSYNEQFF. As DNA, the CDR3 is TGTGCCAGTAGTATAGGTCTAGCGGGGGGATTTTCCTACAATGAGCAGTTCTTC.